This entry concerns a single TCR beta chain. Data came from immunoSEQ multiplex PCR; TCRdb stores just in-frame clones and leaves some out. The repertoire includes fewer than 400,000 clones, 60% to 80% of them detected once, and around 6.6% sits in the top ten. The CDR3 sequence is 15 residues long. Germline CDR1 reads SGDLS; CDR2 reads YYNGEE. V was clipped by 0 bases and J by 2 bases, with 11 bases between them. The data derive from a study of cytotoxic CD8 clonotypes in ibrutinib-treated CLL. This chain links TRBV9 with TRBJ1-2; D perhaps matches TRBD1 (5 bases). The sequences come from PBMCs, collected after 36 months of ibrutinib treatment. This TCR derives from a human donor with chronic lymphocytic leukemia. The CDR3 sequence: CASSVAIGENYGYTF. CDR3 coding DNA: TGTGCCAGCAGCGTAGCGATAGGGGAAAACTATGGCTACACCTTC.